This TCR beta chain was retrieved from a study of cytomegalovirus exposure and HLA in healthy donors. CDR3 length: 16 residues. Germline CDR1 is LNHDA and CDR2 is SQIVND (reference sequence). Trimming cost V 1 base and J 0 bases; bases outside gene matches: 3. The primer mix had 60 Vbeta and 13 Jbeta primers. Using immunoSEQ multiplex PCR, the repertoire was profiled, and TCRdb retains in-frame clones only, with some absent. This table holds hundreds of thousands of clones, approximately 78% found once. Study-wide findings and caveats: In a later analysis, several top co-occurrence clusters appeared linked to parvovirus B19, influenza, CMV and Epstein-Barr virus.

With respect to this clone: Its antigen is not known.

This clonotype originated in a male donor in good health and CMV-seronegative. The chain is built from TRBV19 and TRBJ1-5, with 7 bases aligning to TRBD1. Sequenced input: PBMCs. CDR3 in DNA: TGTGCCAGTAGTATAGCCGACAGGGTTAGCAATCAGCCCCAGCATTTT. Translated, it gives CASSIADRVSNQPQHF.